The 16 T cell receptor beta chains below were found in one sample sequenced in a study of long-term antiretroviral therapy in people with HIV. Investigators performed immunoSEQ version v3.0 at survey level. Here immunoSEQ multiplex PCR was the method, and the copy in TCRdb shows in-frame clones only, minus some. The sample shows tens of thousands of clones, around 84% of them seen only once. The source was unsorted PBMCs, collected 0.8 years after starting antiretroviral therapy. The receptor source for this set is a woman aged 18 to 35 with HIV.

This rearrangement joins TRBV19 to TRBJ1-5; D not certain. CDR3 length equals 15 residues. V shed 8 bases and J shed 0 bases, with 14 bases lying between them. Germline V gene sequence: CDR1 LNHDA, CDR2 SQIVND (reference sequence). The DNA for the CDR3 is TGTGCCAGTTGCGCGATAATTAATAGCAATCAGCCCCAGCATTTT. Its translation is CASCAIINSNQPQHF.

This chain links TRBV5-4 with TRBJ2-6; D gene ambiguous. V lost 5 bases and J lost 0, with 9 bases in between. The length of the CDR3 is 15 residues. Germline V lookup: CDR1 SGHNT, CDR2 YYREEE (reference sequence). The CDR3 region has the DNA TGTGCCAGCAGGGCTCCGAGCTCTGGGGCCAACGTCCTGACTTTC. Amino acids: CASRAPSSGANVLTF.

J is TRBJ1-5 and V is TRBV7-9; D gene ambiguous. The CDR3 is 15 residues long. From germline, CDR1 is SEHNR and CDR2 FQNEAQ (reference sequence). V was trimmed by 2 bases and J by 2 bases, leaving 10 bases between them. CDR3 DNA sequence: TGTGCCAGCAGCTTATCAAGTTCAGGCAATCAGCCCCAGCATTTT. Translated: CASSLSSSGNQPQHF. Filled out from reference TRBV7-9 and TRBJ1-5, the complete variable domain reads DTGVSQNPRHKITKRGQNVTFRCDPISEHNRLYWYRQTLGQGPEFLTYFQNEAQLEKSRLLSDRFSAERPKGSFSTLEIQRTEQGDSAMYLCASSLSSSGNQPQHFGDGTRLSIL.

The chain has TRBV5-1 and TRBJ2-7, with D maybe TRBD1 (6 bases). The CDR3 length is 14 residues. V was clipped by 1 base and J by 3 bases, with 11 bases between them. The germline CDR1 and CDR2 sequences are SGHRS and YFSETQ. CDR3 residues: CASSLPGDLYEQYF. Written as DNA, the CDR3 is TGCGCCAGCAGCTTGCCAGGGGACCTCTACGAGCAGTACTTC.

The rearrangement links TRBV6-5 to TRBJ1-4; TRBD1 is a possible D gene (6 bases). The CDR3 is 15 amino acids. The germline V gene encodes CDR1 MNHEY and CDR2 SVGAGI. V was trimmed by 6 bases and J by 7 bases, leaving 18 bases between them. The CDR3 protein is CASRRTDRSIEKLFF. For the CDR3, the DNA is TGTGCCAGCAGGAGGACAGACCGGTCTATTGAAAAACTGTTTTTT.

The chain has TRBV18 and TRBJ2-1; 8 positions match TRBD2. Trimming took 3 bases from V and 3 from J; bases not matched to a gene: 10. This CDR3 contains 17 residues. The germline V gene has CDR1 KGHSH and CDR2 LQKENI. The CDR3 region is CASSPKPAGASYNEQFF. The CDR3 DNA reads as TGTGCCAGCTCACCCAAACCAGCGGGAGCTAGCTACAATGAGCAGTTCTTC.

This clone showed up just a few times. The DNA of the CDR3 is TGTGCCAGCAGTCTTGACAGGGACTATGGCTACACCTTC. It is translated as CASSLDRDYGYTF. The chain employs TRBV2 and TRBJ1-2; 7 positions match TRBD1. This CDR3 is built from 13 residues. V shed 5 bases and J 3 bases; nucleotides not matched to a gene: 3. CDR1 and CDR2 from the germline V gene are SNHLY and FYNNEI.

The chain combines TRBV15 with TRBJ1-2; TRBD1 matches 8 bases. Per the germline V gene, CDR1 is LNHNV and CDR2 is YYDKDF (reference sequence). J lost 5 bases, V lost 0 bases, and 8 bases had no gene match. This CDR3 comprises 16 residues. CDR3 protein: CATSRDRGREFYGYTF. CDR3 DNA: TGTGCCACCAGCAGAGACAGGGGGCGCGAGTTTTATGGCTACACCTTC.

The CDR3 spells CATSRGGTAEAFF. The CDR3 region has the DNA TGTGCCACCAGCAGAGGTGGGACAGCTGAAGCTTTCTTT. The chain joins TRBV15 to TRBJ1-1; 7 bases are shared with TRBD1. V lost 1 base, J lost 6 bases, and 2 bases stayed unmatched. CDR1 LNHNV and CDR2 YYDKDF come from the germline V gene (reference sequence). The CDR3 has 13 residues.

The chain joins TRBV11-3 to TRBJ2-3, with TRBD2 matching over 7 bases. V lost 5 bases, J lost 3 bases, and 11 bases stayed unmatched. Germline CDR1 is SGHNT and CDR2 is YENEEA. This CDR3 is 16 amino acids long. The CDR3 reads CASSVSTSKRTDTQYF. CDR3 sequence (DNA): TGTGCCAGCAGCGTATCGACTAGCAAGAGGACAGATACGCAGTATTTT.

V gene TRBV27 combines with J gene TRBJ1-1; D possibly corresponds to TRBD1 (5 bases). V lost 2 bases and J 5 bases, leaving 9 bases between the germline ends. The CDR3 is made up of 13 amino acids. Germline assignment: CDR1 MNHEY and CDR2 SMNVEV (reference sequence). The CDR3 DNA reads as TGTGCCAGCAGTTTAGCAGGGAGGACTGAAGCTTTCTTT. Translating gives CASSLAGRTEAFF.

V gene TRBV7-3 combines with J gene TRBJ2-7, with 10 bases identical to TRBD2. The CDR3 is 17 residues long. Germline V gene sequence: CDR1 SGHTA, CDR2 FQGTGA. Losses at the gene ends were 5 bases for V and 2 bases for J; bases not matched to a gene: 12. CDR3 loop: CASSPRLQREGPYEQYF. The CDR3 region has the DNA TGTGCCAGCAGCCCCCGGCTTCAGCGGGAGGGCCCCTACGAGCAGTACTTC.

This chain uses TRBV28 with TRBJ2-1, with TRBD2 as a possible D gene (5 bases). The CDR3 has 17 amino acids. V was cut by 0 bases and J by 3 bases, with 15 bases left in between. Germline lookup yields CDR1 MDHEN and CDR2 SYDVKM. The CDR3: CASSLWPRAENYNEQFF. CDR3 coding DNA: TGTGCCAGCAGTTTATGGCCGAGGGCTGAAAACTACAATGAGCAGTTCTTC.

V gene TRBV5-5 combines with J gene TRBJ1-1; D remains ambiguous. Per germline, CDR1 SGHKS and CDR2 YYEKEE (reference sequence). V dropped 1 base and J dropped 1 base, with 5 bases sitting between them. The CDR3 is 13 amino acids. The chain's CDR3 is CASSLIENTEAFF. The CDR3 DNA is TGTGCCAGCAGCTTGATCGAGAACACTGAAGCTTTCTTT.

The chain has TRBV5-6 and TRBJ2-5, with 10 bases lining up with TRBD2. V was pared by 4 bases and J by 1 base, with 4 bases of the junction left unmatched. Germline assignment: CDR1 SGHDT and CDR2 YYEEEE. CDR3 length equals 15 residues. CDR3 sequence reads: CASSPGLAFQETQYF. CDR3 in DNA: TGTGCCAGCAGCCCGGGACTAGCGTTCCAAGAGACCCAGTACTTC.

This sequence joins TRBV11-2 and TRBJ1-4, with TRBD1 as a possible D gene (5 bases). The germline CDR1 and CDR2 sequences are SGHAT and FQNNGV. The CDR3 length is 16 residues. V lost 1 base, J lost 8 bases, and 17 bases lay in between. CDR3 residues: CASSLVGGGSGEKLFF. The CDR3 region has the DNA TGTGCCAGCAGCTTAGTGGGGGGGGGAAGTGGGGAAAAACTGTTTTTT.